This T cell receptor beta chain was sequenced in a study of T cell changes during pregnancy in multiple sclerosis (dated by TCRdb to the late 2010s). For the study in its entirety: The study looked at changes in the T cell repertoire across pregnancy in women with multiple sclerosis.

This clone has only one observation. What antigen it recognizes has not been identified. There are no base qualities to consult, and no much larger clone falls within one base. Library preparation was by the immunoSEQ multiplex PCR assay. Here the immuneACCESS table is served through TCRdb, limited to in-frame sequences with V and J called. Missing clones are a known gap in these copies; in checked studies unresolved V genes cover under half, and the rest lacks a known reason. In all, the sample holds fewer than 110,000 clones, and more than 90% of those were seen once. The ten largest clones represent around 3.1% of the sample. Inclusive of the bounding cysteine and phenylalanine, the CDR3 is 14 residues long. Of all the DNA, just the CDR3 is kept, 42 bases in frame from base 1. Ends trimmed: V by 4 bases, J by 9 bases; bases unmatched to a gene: 8. Based on the germline V gene (reference sequence), the CDR1 and CDR2 sequences are MNHEY and SMNVEV.

The chain employs TRBV27 and TRBJ2-1; the junction holds 8 bases that match TRBD2. The starting material was peripheral blood, obtained in the second trimester of pregnancy. This TCR derives from a female donor with multiple sclerosis, enrolled in a pregnancy study. The nucleotide sequence reads TGTGCCAGCAGTTACGGCGGGAGGACATCTGAGCAGTTCTTC. Translation gives CASSYGGRTSEQFF.